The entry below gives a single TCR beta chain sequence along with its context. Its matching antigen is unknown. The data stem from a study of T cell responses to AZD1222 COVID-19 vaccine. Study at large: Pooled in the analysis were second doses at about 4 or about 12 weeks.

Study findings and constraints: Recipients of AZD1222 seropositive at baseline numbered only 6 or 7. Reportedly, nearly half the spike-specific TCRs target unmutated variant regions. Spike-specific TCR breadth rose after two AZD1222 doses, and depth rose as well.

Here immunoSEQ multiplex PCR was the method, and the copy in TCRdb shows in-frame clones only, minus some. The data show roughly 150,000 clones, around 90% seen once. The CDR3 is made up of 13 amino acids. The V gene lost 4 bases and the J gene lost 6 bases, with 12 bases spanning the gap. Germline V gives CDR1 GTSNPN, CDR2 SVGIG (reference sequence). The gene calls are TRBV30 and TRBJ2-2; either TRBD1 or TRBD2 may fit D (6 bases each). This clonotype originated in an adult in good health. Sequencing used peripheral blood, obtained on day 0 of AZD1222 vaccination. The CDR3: CAWNRGLSGELFF. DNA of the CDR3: TGTGCCTGGAACCGGGGGCTTTCCGGGGAGCTGTTTTTT.